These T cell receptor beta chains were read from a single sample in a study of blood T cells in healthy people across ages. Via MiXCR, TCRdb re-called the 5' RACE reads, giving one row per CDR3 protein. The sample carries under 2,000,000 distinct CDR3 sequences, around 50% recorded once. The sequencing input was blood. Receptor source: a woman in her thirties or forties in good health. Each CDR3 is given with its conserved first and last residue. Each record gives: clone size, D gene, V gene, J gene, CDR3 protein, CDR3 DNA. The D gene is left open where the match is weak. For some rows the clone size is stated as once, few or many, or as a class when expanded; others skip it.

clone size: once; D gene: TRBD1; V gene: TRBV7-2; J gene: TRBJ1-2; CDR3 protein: CASSNRQGQFGYTF; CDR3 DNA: TGTGCCAGCAGCAATCGACAGGGGCAATTTGGCTACACCTTC
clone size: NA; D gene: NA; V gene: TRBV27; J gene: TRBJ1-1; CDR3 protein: CASSSISEAFF; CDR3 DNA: TGTGCCAGCAGTTCCATATCTGAAGCTTTCTTT
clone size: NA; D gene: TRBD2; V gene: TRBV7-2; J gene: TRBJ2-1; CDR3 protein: CASSFSGATDEQFF; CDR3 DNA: TGTGCCAGCAGCTTCAGCGGGGCCACGGATGAGCAGTTCTTC
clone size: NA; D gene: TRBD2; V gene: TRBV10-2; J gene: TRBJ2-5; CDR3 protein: CASSDTSVQTQYF; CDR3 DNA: TGCGCCAGCAGTGATACTAGCGTACAGACCCAGTACTTC
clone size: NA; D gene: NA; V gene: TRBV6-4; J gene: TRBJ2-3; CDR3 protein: CASSETGVTTDTQYF; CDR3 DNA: TGTGCCAGCAGTGAGACGGGGGTGACGACAGATACGCAGTATTTT
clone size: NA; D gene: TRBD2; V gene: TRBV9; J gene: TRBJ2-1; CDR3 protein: CASSGGLALYNEQFF; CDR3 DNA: TGTGCCAGCAGCGGAGGACTAGCGCTATACAATGAGCAGTTCTTC
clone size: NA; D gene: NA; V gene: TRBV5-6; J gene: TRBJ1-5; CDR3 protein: CASSSWGFGNQPQHF; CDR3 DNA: TGTGCCAGCAGCTCCTGGGGTTTCGGTAATCAGCCCCAGCATTTT
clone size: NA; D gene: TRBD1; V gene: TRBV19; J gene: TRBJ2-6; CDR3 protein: CASSPFQRGPGANVLTF; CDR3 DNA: TGTGCCAGTAGCCCGTTTCAGAGGGGGCCTGGGGCCAACGTCCTGACTTTC
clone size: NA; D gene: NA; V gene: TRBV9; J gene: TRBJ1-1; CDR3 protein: CASTLGRENTEAFF; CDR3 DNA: TGTGCCAGCACCTTGGGCCGGGAGAACACTGAAGCTTTCTTT
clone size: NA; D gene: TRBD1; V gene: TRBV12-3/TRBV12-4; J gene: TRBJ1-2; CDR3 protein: CASSPDRGLTF; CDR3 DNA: TGTGCCAGCAGTCCCGACAGGGGGCTCACCTTC
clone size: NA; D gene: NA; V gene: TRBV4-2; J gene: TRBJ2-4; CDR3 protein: CASRSRLNIQYF; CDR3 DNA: TGTGCCAGCAGGTCCCGACTTAACATTCAGTACTTC